The 18 T cell receptor beta chains below come from one sample, sequenced in a study of shared clonotypes between healthy human individuals. Assay: immunoSEQ multiplex PCR; the TCRdb copy retains only in-frame clones and omits some. Found here are millions of clones, more than 85% of them singletons; the top ten hold about 0.37%. The sample consisted of naive CD4+ T cells from PBMCs. Subset denoted: CD45RA+ positively selected. The receptors come from a man aged 18 to 29 in good health. Some clones in this sample may be carry-over from other donors' samples.

The chain has TRBV28 and TRBJ2-3; the match to TRBD1 covers 11 bases. CDR1 and CDR2 (germline): MDHEN, SYDVKM. V was pared by 3 bases and J by 5 bases, with 10 bases of the junction left unmatched. The CDR3 consists of 17 residues. The CDR3 spells CASSLLDRGRAIDTQYF. The DNA for the CDR3 is TGTGCCAGCAGTTTGTTGGACAGGGGGCGAGCCATAGATACGCAGTATTTT.

The chain recombines TRBV5-1 with TRBJ1-1; D is possibly TRBD1 (6 bases). This CDR3 region has 16 residues. Germline V gene lookup returns CDR1 SGHRS and CDR2 YFSETQ. V gave up 0 bases and J gave up 6 bases, with 18 bases separating them. This CDR3 reads CASSLAAGAGAAEAFF. The DNA of the CDR3 is TGCGCCAGCAGCTTGGCCGCGGGAGCAGGGGCCGCTGAAGCTTTCTTT.

The V gene is TRBV18, the J gene TRBJ2-7; 10 nucleotides line up with TRBD2. Germline V gene data show CDR1 as KGHSH and CDR2 as LQKENI. J was trimmed by 3 bases and V by 2 bases; bases with no gene match: 4. This CDR3 contains 15 residues. The CDR3 nucleotides are TGTGCCAGCTCACCATCTAGCGGGAGTTTCTACGAGCAGTACTTC. Translating it yields CASSPSSGSFYEQYF.

The chain has TRBV5-1 and TRBJ2-1, with 11 bases identical to TRBD2. Germline trimming cut 5 bases from V and 5 bases from J; bases unmatched to any gene: 6. The CDR3 sequence is 15 residues long. Germline loops: CDR1 SGHRS, CDR2 YFSETQ. The CDR3: CASRFTSGSHNEQFF. Written as DNA, the CDR3 is TGCGCCAGCAGATTTACTAGCGGGAGCCACAATGAGCAGTTCTTC.

This chain connects TRBV2 to TRBJ2-1, with 12 bases lining up with TRBD2. Trimming took 10 bases from V and 4 from J; bases not matched to a gene: 5. The CDR3 length is 14 residues. Germline V CDR1 and CDR2: SNHLY, FYNNEI. The CDR3 bases are TGTGCCACAAGAACTAGCGGGAGGTACAATGAGCAGTTCTTC. Encoded protein: CATRTSGRYNEQFF. Full variable domain (outside the CDR3, taken from reference TRBV2 and TRBJ2-1): EPEVTQTPSHQVTQMGQEVILRCVPISNHLYFYWYRQILGQKVEFLVSFYNNEISEKSEIFDDQFSVERPDGSNFTLKIRSTKLEDSAMYFCATRTSGRYNEQFFGPGTRLTVL.

Note on this clone: Distinct nucleotide sequences in the sample also encode this CDR3. This chain connects TRBV5-1 to TRBJ2-3, with D possibly being TRBD2 (6 bases). Germline lookup yields CDR1 SGHRS and CDR2 YFSETQ. V lost 4 bases and J lost 5, with 11 bases in between. The CDR3 extends over 13 amino acids. The CDR3 DNA follows: TGCGCCAGCAGCCCCCCCGGGGGAGATACGCAGTATTTT. Protein sequence: CASSPPGGDTQYF.

V usage is TRBV29-1 and J usage is TRBJ2-1, with 9 bases identical to TRBD2. Germline trimming cut 1 base from V and 4 bases from J; bases unmatched to any gene: 2. This CDR3 contains 14 residues. Germline V gives CDR1 SQVTM, CDR2 ANQGSEA. The CDR3 DNA is TGCAGCGTTGAAGGGCGGGGGGGATACAATGAGCAGTTCTTC. Amino acid sequence: CSVEGRGGYNEQFF.

With regard to this clone: In the same sample, other DNA sequences code for this CDR3. V usage is TRBV5-1 and J usage is TRBJ2-3, with unresolved D. Trimming shortened V by 4 bases and J by 4 bases, and 10 bases separated the two germline ends. Germline CDR1 reads SGHRS; CDR2 reads YFSETQ. The CDR3 spans 13 residues. CDR3 residues: CASSLTLADTQYF. CDR3 DNA sequence: TGCGCCAGCAGCCTAACTCTGGCAGATACGCAGTATTTT.

The V call is TRBV7-9, the J call TRBJ1-2; 7 bases are a match to TRBD1. V gave up 4 bases and J gave up 3 bases; unmatched junction bases: 8. CDR1 SEHNR and CDR2 FQNEAQ come from the germline V gene (reference sequence). The CDR3 is made up of 15 amino acids. CDR3 sequence reads: CASSYPGQSDYGYTF. CDR3 nucleotides: TGTGCCAGCAGCTACCCGGGACAGTCAGACTATGGCTACACCTTC.

On this clone itself: Other DNA sequences in the sample encode the same CDR3. The V and J genes are TRBV28 and TRBJ2-7, with D perhaps TRBD2 (6 bases). Germline V gives CDR1 MDHEN, CDR2 SYDVKM. The V and J ends lost 4 bases and 2 bases respectively, with 12 bases between them. CDR3 length equals 14 residues. The CDR3 region is CASSSPTGAYEQYF. DNA of the CDR3: TGTGCCAGCAGTTCTCCGACGGGGGCCTACGAGCAGTACTTC.

This clone was detected only once. At the DNA level, this CDR3 is encoded by other sequences in the same sample as well. The chain is built from TRBV5-1 and TRBJ1-4, with 9 bases aligning to TRBD1. Germline loops: CDR1 SGHRS, CDR2 YFSETQ. The V and J ends lost 0 bases and 5 bases, in that order; junction bases with no gene match: 2. This CDR3 is built from 15 residues. CDR3 amino acids: CASSLGDRANEKLFF. Written as DNA, the CDR3 is TGCGCCAGCAGCTTGGGGGACAGGGCCAATGAAAAACTGTTTTTT.

For this clone: The sample has other DNA sequences that encode this CDR3 too. CDR3 sequence: CASSFQGLGGNTIYF. The CDR3 DNA is TGTGCCAGCAGTTTTCAGGGGCTGGGAGGAAACACCATATATTTT. V is TRBV28 and J is TRBJ1-3; the D gene is possibly TRBD1 (6 bases). V lost 3 bases and J 4 bases, leaving 13 bases between the germline ends. The length of the CDR3 is 15 residues. Germline V gene data show CDR1 as MDHEN and CDR2 as SYDVKM.

The V and J genes are TRBV5-5 and TRBJ2-7; D is possibly TRBD2 (6 bases). Germline V gene sequence: CDR1 SGHKS, CDR2 YYEKEE (reference sequence). CDR3 length: 14 amino acids. V gave up 3 bases and J gave up 5 bases, with 15 bases separating them. The CDR3 spells CASSSGTPGDEQYF. DNA for the CDR3: TGTGCCAGCAGCTCCGGGACTCCCGGCGACGAGCAGTACTTC.

V usage is TRBV27 and J usage is TRBJ2-3; 12 bases align to TRBD2. The CDR3 contains 18 residues. V lost 8 bases, J lost 2 bases, and 14 bases stayed unmatched. The germline V gene has CDR1 MNHEY and CDR2 SMNVEV (reference sequence). CDR3 bases: TGTGCCAGCGGCCGACTAGCGGGAGTTCTAGGGAACACAGATACGCAGTATTTT. It encodes CASGRLAGVLGNTDTQYF.

V gene TRBV29-1 combines with J gene TRBJ1-4; D uncertain. V dropped 1 base and J dropped 4 bases, with 13 bases sitting between them. Germline lookup yields CDR1 SQVTM and CDR2 ANQGSEA. This CDR3 has 15 amino acids. The chain's CDR3 is CSVEVGYGLNEKLFF. The CDR3 region has the DNA TGCAGCGTTGAAGTAGGGTACGGACTTAATGAAAAACTGTTTTTT. The whole variable domain, filled in from reference TRBV29-1 and TRBJ1-4, reads SAVISQKPSRDICQRGTSLTIQCQVDSQVTMMFWYRQQPGQSLTLIATANQGSEATYESGFVIDKFPISRPNLTFSTLTVSNMSPEDSSIYLCSVEVGYGLNEKLFFGSGTQLSVL.

The chain employs TRBV28 and TRBJ2-7, with TRBD2 identical over 10 bases. The length of the CDR3 is 18 residues. Trimming took 6 bases from V and 4 from J; bases not matched to a gene: 18. Germline V gene lookup returns CDR1 MDHEN and CDR2 SYDVKM. CDR3 in amino acids: CASRSPGTSERGYYEQYF. DNA of the CDR3: TGTGCCAGCAGGTCCCCCGGGACTAGCGAGAGGGGATATTACGAGCAGTACTTC.

The V call is TRBV7-2, the J call TRBJ1-3; D is possibly TRBD1 (6 bases). The germline V gene encodes CDR1 SGHTA and CDR2 FQGNSA. The CDR3 sequence is 16 residues long. Deletions cut 1 base from V and 4 bases from J, with 14 bases between. The DNA for the CDR3 is TGTGCCAGCAGCTTAGACCCTGCAGGGGCCGGAAACACCATATATTTT. The encoded protein is CASSLDPAGAGNTIYF. The full variable domain, its missing parts supplied by reference TRBV7-2 and TRBJ1-3, is GAGVSQSPSNKVTEKGKDVELRCDPISGHTALYWYRQSLGQGLEFLIYFQGNSAPDKSGLPSDRFSAERTGGSVSTLTIQRTQQEDSAVYLCASSLDPAGAGNTIYFGEGSWLTVV.

The chain couples TRBV4-1 to TRBJ1-5; 7 bases line up with TRBD1. V dropped 5 bases and J dropped 10; count of bases not matched to a gene: 8. Germline V gene sequence: CDR1 MGHRA, CDR2 YSYEKL. This CDR3 is built from 13 residues. The CDR3 reads CASSADWDRPQHF. CDR3 DNA: TGCGCCAGCAGCGCGGATTGGGACAGACCCCAGCATTTT.